The 16 T cell receptor beta chains given below trace back to one sample, sequenced in a study of shared clonotypes between healthy human individuals. This table comes from immunoSEQ multiplex PCR, and its TCRdb copy is limited to in-frame clones, with some not included. The table includes some 650,000 clones, approximately 97% detected once. The sequenced sample consisted of naive CD4+ T cells sorted from blood. Subset given: CD45RA+ positively selected. Receptors originate from a woman in her thirties in good health.

The chain couples TRBV28 to TRBJ2-4; TRBD2 is a possible D gene (6 bases). From germline, CDR1 is MDHEN and CDR2 SYDVKM. Trimming stripped 5 bases from V and 4 bases from J, with 15 bases between. This CDR3 comprises 15 residues. CDR3 sequence: CASSPGGTGKNIQYF. The CDR3 DNA follows: TGTGCCAGCAGTCCTGGCGGGACGGGAAAAAACATTCAGTACTTC.

V usage is TRBV21-1 and J usage is TRBJ2-7; the D call in the table, TRBD1, was not verified against the DNA. TRBV21-1 is a pseudogene segment. CDR3 size: 14 residues. Here the CDR3 reads CASSSRTWSCEQYF. In DNA form, the CDR3 reads TGTGCCAGCAGCTCTAGGACATGGAGTTGCGAGCAGTACTTC.

The chain joins TRBV19 to TRBJ2-1, with 11 bases matching TRBD2. V shed 10 bases and J 3 bases; nucleotides not matched to a gene: 14. The CDR3 runs 17 residues. Germline V CDR1 and CDR2: LNHDA, SQIVND (reference sequence). The CDR3 DNA follows: TGTGCCACCTGCGGAACTAGCGGGAGTAATTACTACAATGAGCAGTTCTTC. Residues: CATCGTSGSNYYNEQFF.

The chain is built from TRBV28 and TRBJ1-1; D is possibly TRBD1 (6 bases). Germline-derived CDR1 and CDR2 are MDHEN and SYDVKM. V lost 6 bases to trimming and J lost 1 base, with 15 bases between them. The CDR3 is 15 amino acids. CDR3 bases: TGTGCCAGCAGAATTGACAGGCATACGAACACTGAAGCTTTCTTT. This translates into CASRIDRHTNTEAFF.

The chain recombines TRBV9 with TRBJ1-1; 8 bases match TRBD1. This CDR3 has 15 amino acids. Germline lookup yields CDR1 SGDLS and CDR2 YYNGEE. Trimming at V came to 3 bases and at J to 3 bases, leaving 7 bases not matched to a gene. This CDR3 reads CASSERQGSDTEAFF. In DNA, the CDR3 is TGTGCCAGCAGCGAAAGACAGGGGAGCGACACTGAAGCTTTCTTT.

The chain employs TRBV5-1 and TRBJ2-7; 14 bases are shared with TRBD2. The V and J ends lost 5 bases and 4 bases, in that order; junction bases with no gene match: 11. CDR3 size: 17 residues. The germline V gene has CDR1 SGHRS and CDR2 YFSETQ. The CDR3 is CASRTEMGLAGVYEQYF. The CDR3 DNA is TGCGCCAGCAGAACCGAAATGGGACTAGCGGGAGTTTACGAGCAGTACTTC.

CDR3 sequence: CASSAYSSQREAFF. As DNA, the CDR3 is TGTGCCAGCAGCGCTTACAGCAGCCAGCGTGAAGCTTTCTTT. The chain links TRBV21-1 to TRBJ1-1. TRBV21-1 is tagged as a pseudogene. This CDR3 has 14 residues.

J is TRBJ2-7 and V is TRBV2, with D uncertain. V was trimmed by 7 bases and J by 0 bases, leaving 4 bases between them. Per germline, CDR1 SNHLY and CDR2 FYNNEI. This CDR3 has 11 amino acids. CDR3 bases: TGTGCCAGCATGAGCTCCTACGAGCAGTACTTC. Its translation: CASMSSYEQYF.

This chain joins TRBV5-4 and TRBJ2-7, with 10 bases identical to TRBD2. The CDR3 totals 15 residues. Germline V gene data show CDR1 as SGHNT and CDR2 as YYREEE (reference sequence). Unmatched junction bases numbered 3, after V lost 0 bases and J lost 3 bases. The CDR3 spells CASSLGLAGVYEQYF. As DNA, the CDR3 is TGTGCCAGCAGCTTGGGGCTAGCGGGAGTCTACGAGCAGTACTTC.

The chain carries TRBV6-6 and TRBJ2-7; 11 bases map to TRBD1. Germline V gene data show CDR1 as MNHNY and CDR2 as SVGAGI (reference sequence). The length of the CDR3 is 14 residues. Trimming took 6 bases from V and 4 from J; bases not matched to a gene: 5. In DNA form, the CDR3 reads TGTGCCAGCAGGTCTGGACAGGGGGCTTACGAGCAGTACTTC. Its translation: CASRSGQGAYEQYF.

The CDR3 reads CASSLEGTNEKLFF. The CDR3 coding sequence is TGCGCCAGCAGCTTGGAGGGAACTAATGAAAAACTGTTTTTT. The rearrangement joins TRBV5-1 to TRBJ1-4; D remains unclear. The V gene's germline CDR1 is SGHRS and CDR2 YFSETQ. This CDR3 comprises 14 residues. V was cut by 0 bases and J by 1 base, with 4 bases left in between.

This clone was counted a single time. The chain combines TRBV2 with TRBJ2-3; 8 bases match TRBD1. Germline loops: CDR1 SNHLY, CDR2 FYNNEI. CDR3 length: 15 amino acids. Trimming at V came to 6 bases and at J to 4 bases, leaving 9 bases not matched to a gene. As DNA, the CDR3 is TGTGCCAGCAGCAAAGACAGGGGTGGCGCAGATACGCAGTATTTT. The encoded protein is CASSKDRGGADTQYF. The whole variable domain, remainder taken from reference TRBV2 and TRBJ2-3, is EPEVTQTPSHQVTQMGQEVILRCVPISNHLYFYWYRQILGQKVEFLVSFYNNEISEKSEIFDDQFSVERPDGSNFTLKIRSTKLEDSAMYFCASSKDRGGADTQYFGPGTRLTVL.

Points on this clone: At the DNA level, this CDR3 is encoded by other sequences in the same sample as well. The chain employs TRBV2 and TRBJ2-7; D is perhaps TRBD1 (6 bases). Germline loops: CDR1 SNHLY, CDR2 FYNNEI. CDR3 length: 12 residues. Trimming shortened V by 8 bases and J by 1 base, and 9 bases separated the two germline ends. The CDR3 reads CASGGFSYEQYF. CDR3 nucleotides: TGTGCCAGCGGGGGCTTTTCCTACGAGCAGTACTTC.

This chain links TRBV10-3 with TRBJ1-3, with TRBD1 as a possible D gene (6 bases). Germline-derived CDR1 and CDR2 are ENHRY and SYGVKD. CDR3 length equals 17 residues. V was cut by 6 bases and J by 9 bases, with 27 bases left in between. CDR3: CAIRADRPGSGGSTIYF. The CDR3 DNA is TGTGCCATCAGGGCGGACAGACCCGGCTCGGGAGGGAGCACCATATATTTT.

The V gene is TRBV25-1, the J gene TRBJ2-3; 8 positions match TRBD2. Germline V gene data show CDR1 as MGHDK and CDR2 as SYGVNS. The CDR3 length is 16 residues. J lost 4 bases, V lost 4 bases, and 10 bases had no gene match. CDR3 nucleotide sequence: TGTGCCAGCAGTGTCGGCAGCGGGAGAGTCTCAGATACGCAGTATTTT. This sequence encodes CASSVGSGRVSDTQYF.

The chain has TRBV28 and TRBJ1-4; a possible D gene is TRBD1 (5 bases). Germline V lookup: CDR1 MDHEN, CDR2 SYDVKM. Deletions cut 5 bases from V and 8 bases from J, with 18 bases between. The CDR3 runs to 15 residues. CDR3 nucleotide sequence: TGTGCCAGCAGTCCAACAGGAACCTTTGGGGAAAAACTGTTTTTT. Protein: CASSPTGTFGEKLFF.